What follows are 18 T cell receptor beta chains derived from one specimen sequenced in a study of regulatory T cells in long-lasting Graves disease. Construction of the TCR beta libraries employed iRepertoire HTBI primers in conjunction with Arm-PCR of CDR3 regions. From the multiplex PCR reads, TCRdb called clonotypes with MiXCR, one entry per CDR3 protein. The data contain about 380,000 distinct CDR3 sequences, around 15% of them singletons. The sample's time point: newly diagnosed GD, antithyroid drugs for less than 3 months. The authors made the TCR library using RNA they extracted from PBMCs. The sequencing used peripheral blood mononuclear cells (PBMCs), collected at new diagnosis, from a patient treated with antithyroid drugs. Receptor source: a female donor with Graves disease.

This chain uses TRBV9 with TRBJ1-2; D is possibly TRBD1 (5 bases). Trimming removed 6 bases from V and 3 bases from J, with 9 bases in between. The CDR3 length is 12 residues. Germline assignment: CDR1 SGDLS and CDR2 YYNGEE. The CDR3 protein is CASTRGDYGYTF. CDR3 nucleotides: TGTGCCAGCACCCGGGGGGACTATGGCTACACCTTC.

This clonotype was found many times. The chain has TRBV11-2 and TRBJ2-7; possible D gene TRBD1, 7 bases. The CDR3 has 16 residues. Looked up from germline, CDR1 is SGHAT and CDR2 is FQNNGV. The ends were cut back, 0 bases at V and 4 bases at J, with 16 bases in the middle. The CDR3 DNA reads TGTGCCAGCAGCTTAGATCTCCAGGGGGGAGGATACGAGCAGTACTTC. This codes for CASSLDLQGGGYEQYF.

The V and J genes are TRBV5-1 and TRBJ2-7, with D maybe TRBD2 (7 bases). Trimming cost V 1 base and J 5 bases, with 16 bases left between them. There are 15 residues in the CDR3. The germline gives CDR1 SGHRS, CDR2 YFSETQ. The CDR3 sequence is CASSLISGEGHEQYF. The CDR3, as DNA: TGCGCCAGCAGCTTGATATCAGGGGAGGGTCACGAGCAGTACTTC.

This clonotype was observed many times. The chain has TRBV12-3 or TRBV12-4 and TRBJ1-5; 7 nucleotides line up with TRBD1. The CDR3 runs 14 residues. J was trimmed by 6 bases and V by 0 bases; bases with no gene match: 2. In DNA, the CDR3 is TGTGCCAGCAGTTTAGCTGGACAGGTTCAGCCCCAGCATTTT. This gives the protein CASSLAGQVQPQHF.

This clonotype was seen at least ten times. The V and J genes are TRBV28 and TRBJ2-7; D not certain. This CDR3 contains 15 residues. V was pared by 3 bases and J by 5 bases, with 17 bases between. From germline, CDR1 is MDHEN and CDR2 SYDVKM. The CDR3 DNA reads TGTGCCAGCAGTTTGTCACCTCACGGGCTCAACGAGCAGTACTTC. It yields the protein CASSLSPHGLNEQYF.

This clonotype came up many times. The chain is built from TRBV27 and TRBJ1-2; 7 bases agree with TRBD1. Unmatched junction bases numbered 5, after V lost 7 bases and J lost 0 bases. The CDR3 is made up of 14 amino acids. Germline V gene lookup returns CDR1 MNHEY and CDR2 SMNVEV (reference sequence). The CDR3 here is CASIQGPANYGYTF. The CDR3 DNA reads TGTGCCAGCATACAGGGGCCTGCTAACTATGGCTACACCTTC.

This sequence joins TRBV28 and TRBJ1-4; D may be TRBD1 (5 bases). The CDR3 is 16 residues long. Trimming took 6 bases from V and 0 from J, leaving 14 bases between them. CDR1 and CDR2 from the germline V gene are MDHEN and SYDVKM. The CDR3 reads CASSKQETATNEKLFF. DNA for the CDR3: TGTGCCAGCAGCAAACAGGAGACGGCAACTAATGAAAAACTGTTTTTT.

The chain links TRBV15 to TRBJ1-1; no clear D. With 0 bases removed from V and 3 bases from J, the gap between germline ends came to 11 bases. The CDR3 consists of 15 residues. Per the germline V gene, CDR1 is LNHNV and CDR2 is YYDKDF (reference sequence). The CDR3, as DNA: TGTGCCACCAGCAGAGATCGGACCATCGACACTGAAGCTTTCTTT. It codes for CATSRDRTIDTEAFF.

This clonotype occurred many times. V and J are TRBV10-3 and TRBJ2-7, with 9 bases fitting TRBD2. The CDR3 is made up of 17 amino acids. Germline trimming cut 3 bases from V and 6 bases from J; bases unmatched to any gene: 15. In germline, CDR1 is ENHRY, CDR2 SYGVKD. DNA for the CDR3: TGTGCCATCAGTGACTCAATAGCGGGAGCGGGCCCCCTCGAGCAGTACTTC. Protein: CAISDSIAGAGPLEQYF.

This clonotype was observed at least ten times. The V call is TRBV5-1, the J call TRBJ1-2, with a possible D match to TRBD1 (6 bases). V was clipped by 3 bases and J by 3 bases, with 12 bases between them. Germline V lookup: CDR1 SGHRS, CDR2 YFSETQ. CDR3 length equals 14 residues. The DNA of the CDR3 is TGCGCCAGCAGCTACGACAGGATGGACTATGGCTACACCTTC. Its protein is CASSYDRMDYGYTF.

This clonotype was seen repeatedly, ten times or more. The rearrangement uses TRBV11-2 and TRBJ2-3; TRBD2 matches 7 bases. CDR3 length equals 17 residues. The V segment lost 7 bases and the J segment 7 bases; nucleotides outside the gene matches: 20. CDR1 is SGHAT and CDR2 is FQNNGV in the germline V gene. The DNA for the CDR3 is TGTGCCAGCACCCCAGGCGCGTTCGTGCGGGAGATGCATACGCAGTATTTT. Translated: CASTPGAFVREMHTQYF.

Regarding this clonotype: A much larger clone is a single base away; this may be a read error. No conserved phenylalanine or tryptophan is present at the end of the CDR3, so a read error is the likely explanation. The rearrangement uses TRBV12-5 and TRBJ2-1, with 11 nucleotides matching TRBD1. With 2 bases clipped from V and 5 bases from J, the junction kept 5 bases outside the gene matches. The CDR3 loop spans 16 amino acids. Germline CDR1 and CDR2: LGHNT and FRNRAP. The CDR3 region has the DNA TGTGCTAGTGGTTTGCGGACAGGGGGCATCAACAATGAGCAGTTCCTC. Protein sequence: CASGLRTGGINNEQFL.

This clonotype was counted ten times or more. This rearrangement joins TRBV20-1 to TRBJ2-1; D could derive from TRBD1 or TRBD2 (5 bases each). CDR3 length equals 14 residues. V dropped 4 bases and J dropped 4 bases, with 14 bases sitting between them. Germline V gives CDR1 DFQATT, CDR2 SNEGSKA (reference sequence). CDR3 region: CSATGTRGYNEQFF. For the CDR3, the DNA is TGCAGTGCTACAGGGACCAGAGGGTACAATGAGCAGTTCTTC.

This clonotype was counted only a few times. V gene TRBV4-3 combines with J gene TRBJ2-3, with TRBD1 identical over 10 bases. Losses at the gene ends were 0 bases for V and 5 bases for J; bases not matched to a gene: 5. Germline V lookup: CDR1 LGHNA, CDR2 YSLEER. The CDR3 sequence is 16 residues long. The CDR3 here is CASSQDHGTGVDTQYF. Here the CDR3 DNA reads TGCGCCAGCAGCCAAGATCATGGGACAGGGGTAGATACGCAGTATTTT.

This clonotype appeared many times. The V gene is TRBV7-9, the J gene TRBJ1-2; the D is unclear. Trimming pared 1 base from V and 4 bases from J, leaving 13 bases between. Per germline, CDR1 SEHNR and CDR2 FQNEAQ (reference sequence). The CDR3 loop spans 15 amino acids. CDR3 amino acids: CASSLDRKPIYGYTF. The DNA of the CDR3 is TGTGCCAGCAGCTTAGACAGAAAACCTATCTATGGCTACACCTTC. Using reference TRBV7-9 and TRBJ1-2 for the parts outside the CDR3, the full variable domain is DTGVSQNPRHKITKRGQNVTFRCDPISEHNRLYWYRQTLGQGPEFLTYFQNEAQLEKSRLLSDRFSAERPKGSFSTLEIQRTEQGDSAMYLCASSLDRKPIYGYTFGSGTRLTVV.

The rearrangement links TRBV27 to TRBJ1-2, with D perhaps TRBD1 (6 bases). CDR3 length equals 13 residues. The V gene lost 5 bases and the J gene lost 8 bases, with 15 bases spanning the gap. Looked up from germline, CDR1 is MNHEY and CDR2 is SMNVEV (reference sequence). CDR3 region: CASSPPGARGYTF. The CDR3 DNA follows: TGTGCCAGCAGTCCGCCGGGGGCAAGAGGCTACACCTTC.

This clonotype has at least ten counts. The gene calls are TRBV6-1 and TRBJ1-2; D is undetermined. The germline V and J ends were trimmed by 5 bases and 2 bases, with 12 bases remaining between them. Germline loops: CDR1 MNHNS, CDR2 SASEGT. The CDR3 is made up of 14 amino acids. Written as DNA, the CDR3 is TGTGCCAGCAGTCCCTATCGGGGAAACTATGGCTACACCTTC. Its protein product is CASSPYRGNYGYTF.

This clonotype has only a few counts. V usage is TRBV7-2 and J usage is TRBJ1-5; D ambiguous. Germline-derived CDR1 and CDR2 are SGHTA and FQGNSA. The CDR3 sequence is 14 residues long. The V and J ends lost 11 bases and 6 bases respectively, with 20 bases between them. For the CDR3, the DNA is TGTGCCGGATACCACAGTGACCCACGTCAGCCCCAGCATTTT. Its translation is CAGYHSDPRQPQHF.